The rows below give T cell receptor beta chains drawn from one sample of a study of blood T cells in healthy people across ages. TCRdb independently ran MiXCR on the 5' RACE reads; one entry per CDR3 protein. The top ten clones hold roughly 17% of a sample with hundreds of thousands of distinct CDR3 sequences, around 28% of them seen once. The specimen was blood. These receptors originate from an elderly woman in good health. CDR3s include the opening cysteine and the closing phenylalanine or tryptophan. A D gene is named only where the DNA matches it firmly. Clone size is shown for a subset of rows, as once, few, many or a class of expanded clone.

v_call	clone_size	d_call	j_call	cdr3_aa	cdr3_nt
TRBV5-6	-	TRBD1	TRBJ2-7	CASSWGPGTGYEQYF	TGTGCCAGCAGCTGGGGGCCTGGGACAGGTTACGAGCAGTACTTC
TRBV7-2	many	-	TRBJ2-5	CASSQLGGDGTQYF	TGTGCCAGCAGCCAGCTGGGGGGAGACGGGACCCAGTACTTC
TRBV12-3/TRBV12-4	many	TRBD1	TRBJ2-1	CASSPLHRGEQFF	TGTGCCAGCAGTCCCCTACACAGGGGTGAGCAGTTCTTC
TRBV15	-	-	TRBJ2-5	CATSLPGAGQETQYF	TGTGCCACCAGCCTCCCCGGGGCAGGTCAAGAGACCCAGTACTTC
TRBV18	few	TRBD2	TRBJ2-1	CASSPATSGGRNEQFF	TGTGCCAGCTCACCGGCGACTAGCGGGGGACGCAATGAGCAGTTCTTC
TRBV2	many	-	TRBJ2-5	CASRLVSQETQYF	TGTGCCAGCAGACTAGTTTCCCAAGAGACCCAGTACTTC
TRBV7-2	-	TRBD2	TRBJ2-1	CASSLETSGGRDEQFF	TGTGCCAGCAGCTTAGAGACTAGCGGGGGGCGGGATGAGCAGTTCTTC
TRBV6-5	many	-	TRBJ1-1	CASSGDISVEAFF	TGTGCCAGCAGTGGGGACATTTCCGTGGAGGCTTTCTTT
TRBV4-3	-	-	TRBJ2-3	CASSQDLGPDTQYF	TGCGCCAGCAGCCAAGATCTAGGGCCAGATACGCAGTATTTT
TRBV7-2	many	-	TRBJ2-4	CASSSPRVSKNIQYF	TGTGCCAGCAGCTCACCCAGGGTGTCCAAAAACATTCAGTACTTC
TRBV7-2	many	-	TRBJ2-3	CASSLELPTDTQYF	TGTGCCAGCAGCCTAGAGCTGCCCACAGATACGCAGTATTTT
TRBV12-3/TRBV12-4	many	-	TRBJ1-1	CASSSQGLTEAFF	TGTGCCAGCAGCTCACAGGGATTAACTGAAGCTTTCTTT
TRBV20-1	many	-	TRBJ1-6	CSARDANSPLHF	TGCAGTGCCCGGGATGCGAATTCACCCCTCCACTTT
TRBV10-3	-	TRBD1	TRBJ1-5	CAISESRGLGSNQPQHF	TGTGCCATCAGTGAGTCGAGGGGGCTCGGGAGCAATCAGCCCCAGCATTTT
TRBV21-1	many	-	TRBJ1-1	CASSKIGLSAEAFF	TGTGCCAGCAGCAAAATAGGGCTAAGCGCTGAAGCTTTCTTT
TRBV18	few	-	TRBJ1-4	CASRDGATNEKLFF	TGTGCCAGCCGTGACGGCGCAACTAATGAAAAACTGTTTTTT
TRBV24-1	-	TRBD1	TRBJ2-5	CATSEGTEETQYF	TGTGCCACCAGTGAGGGGACAGAAGAGACCCAGTACTTC
TRBV20-1	-	TRBD2	TRBJ2-7	CSARSSGGISEQYF	TGCAGTGCTAGGTCTAGCGGGGGGATCAGTGAGCAGTACTTC
TRBV12-3/TRBV12-4	few	-	TRBJ2-3	CASSLVGRGQRADAEYF	TGTGCCAGCAGTTTAGTAGGAAGAGGACAGAGGGCTGATGCGGAGTATTTT
TRBV9	-	-	TRBJ1-1	CASSAGPNTDAFF	TGTGCCAGCAGCGCGGGACCAAACACTGATGCTTTCTTT
TRBV6-1	many	-	TRBJ2-1	CASAGIPIRSYNEQFF	TGTGCCAGCGCAGGTATTCCCATTCGCTCCTACAATGAGCAGTTCTTC
TRBV12-3/TRBV12-4	many	-	TRBJ1-4	CASSFKGNEKLFF	TGTGCCAGCAGTTTCAAAGGGAACGAAAAACTGTTTTTT
TRBV7-8	many	TRBD1	TRBJ1-2	CASSLAGGTASFNYGYTF	TGTGCCAGCAGCTTAGCAGGTGGGACAGCTTCTTTCAACTATGGCTACACCTTC
TRBV4-2	many	TRBD2	TRBJ2-3	CASSQRGGADTQYF	TGTGCCAGCAGCCAGCGGGGGGGCGCAGATACGCAGTATTTT